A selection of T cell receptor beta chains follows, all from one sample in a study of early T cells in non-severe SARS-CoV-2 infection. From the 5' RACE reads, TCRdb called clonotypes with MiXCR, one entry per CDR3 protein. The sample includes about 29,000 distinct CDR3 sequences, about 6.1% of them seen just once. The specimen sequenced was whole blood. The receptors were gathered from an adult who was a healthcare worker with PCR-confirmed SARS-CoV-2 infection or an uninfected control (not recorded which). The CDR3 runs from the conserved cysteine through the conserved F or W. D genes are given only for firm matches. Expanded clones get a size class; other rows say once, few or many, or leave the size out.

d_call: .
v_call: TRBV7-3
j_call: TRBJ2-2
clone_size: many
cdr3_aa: CASSSSRLDNTGELFF
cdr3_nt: TGTGCCAGCAGCTCATCCAGACTAGATAACACCGGGGAGCTGTTTTTT

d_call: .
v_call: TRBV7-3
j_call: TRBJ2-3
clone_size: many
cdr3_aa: CASSLTAGMIDTQYF
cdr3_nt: TGTGCCAGCAGCTTAACGGCGGGGATGATAGATACGCAGTATTTT

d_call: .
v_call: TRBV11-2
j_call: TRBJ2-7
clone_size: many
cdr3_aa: CASSLDRHEQYF
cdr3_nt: TGTGCCAGCAGCTTAGATCGCCACGAGCAGTACTTC

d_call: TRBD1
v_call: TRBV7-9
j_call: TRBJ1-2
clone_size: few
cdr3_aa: CASSDRDRVYGYTF
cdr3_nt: TGTGCCAGCAGCGACCGGGACAGAGTCTATGGCTACACCTTC

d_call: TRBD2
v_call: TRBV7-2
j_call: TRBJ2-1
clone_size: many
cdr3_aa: CASSLVAGEYNEQFF
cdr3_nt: TGTGCCAGCAGCTTAGTTGCGGGGGAGTACAATGAGCAGTTCTTC

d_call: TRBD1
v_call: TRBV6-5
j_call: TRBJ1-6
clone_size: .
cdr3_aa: CASSYRTGGSYNSPLHF
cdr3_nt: TGTGCCAGCAGTTACAGGACAGGGGGGTCCTATAATTCACCCCTCCACTTT

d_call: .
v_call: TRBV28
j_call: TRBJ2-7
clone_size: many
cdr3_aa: CASSRAYEQYF
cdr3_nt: TGTGCCAGCAGCAGGGCCTACGAGCAGTACTTC

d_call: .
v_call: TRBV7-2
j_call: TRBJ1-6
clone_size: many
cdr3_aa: CASSSFFWGGNSPLHF
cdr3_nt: TGTGCCAGCAGCTCCTTCTTTTGGGGAGGTAATTCACCCCTCCACTTT

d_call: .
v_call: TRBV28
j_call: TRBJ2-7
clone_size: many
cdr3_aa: CAVGPGDKPYEQYF
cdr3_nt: TGTGCCGTGGGACCCGGGGACAAACCCTACGAGCAGTACTTC

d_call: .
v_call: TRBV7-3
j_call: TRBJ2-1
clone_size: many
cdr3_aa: CASSSGRGNEQFF
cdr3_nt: TGTGCCAGCAGCTCCGGCCGGGGCAATGAGCAGTTCTTC

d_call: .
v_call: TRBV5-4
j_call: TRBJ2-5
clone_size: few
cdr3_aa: CASSLSRLQETQYF
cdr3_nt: TGTGCCAGCAGCTTGTCAAGGCTCCAAGAGACCCAGTACTTC

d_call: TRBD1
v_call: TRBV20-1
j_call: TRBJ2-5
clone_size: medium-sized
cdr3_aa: CSALTRQGVVGETQYF
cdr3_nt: TGCAGTGCTTTAACCAGACAGGGGGTAGTGGGAGAGACCCAGTACTTC

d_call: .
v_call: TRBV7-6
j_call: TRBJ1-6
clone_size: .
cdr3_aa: CASSPTGFNNSPLHF
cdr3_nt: TGTGCCAGCAGCCCAACAGGGTTTAATAATTCACCCCTCCACTTT

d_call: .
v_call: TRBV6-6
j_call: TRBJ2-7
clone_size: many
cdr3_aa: CASSYPTRSHEQYF
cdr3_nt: TGTGCCAGCAGTTACCCCACACGATCCCACGAGCAGTACTTC

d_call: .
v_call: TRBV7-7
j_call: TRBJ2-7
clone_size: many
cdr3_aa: CASSQDSIGEQYF
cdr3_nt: TGTGCTAGCAGCCAGGACTCGATCGGGGAGCAGTACTTC

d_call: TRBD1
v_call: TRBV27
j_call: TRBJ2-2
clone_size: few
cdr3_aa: CASNLGTENTGELFF
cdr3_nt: TGTGCCAGCAACCTTGGGACAGAGAACACCGGGGAGCTGTTTTTT

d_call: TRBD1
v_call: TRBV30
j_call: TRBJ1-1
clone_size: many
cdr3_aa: CAWAGGNTEAFF
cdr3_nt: TGTGCCTGGGCAGGGGGGAACACTGAAGCTTTCTTT

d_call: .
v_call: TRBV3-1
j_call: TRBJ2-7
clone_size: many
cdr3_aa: CASSQDVRSYEQYF
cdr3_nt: TGTGCCAGCAGCCAAGATGTGAGGTCCTACGAGCAGTACTTC

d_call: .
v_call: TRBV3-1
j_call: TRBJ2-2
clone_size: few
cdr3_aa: CASSQVPGELFF
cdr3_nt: TGTGCCAGCAGCCAAGTCCCCGGGGAGCTGTTTTTT

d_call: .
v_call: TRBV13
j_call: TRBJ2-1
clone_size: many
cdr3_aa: CASSFPGNEQFF
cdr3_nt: TGTGCCAGCAGCTTCCCGGGGAATGAGCAGTTCTTC

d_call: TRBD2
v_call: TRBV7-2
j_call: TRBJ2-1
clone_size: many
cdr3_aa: CASTGSGGGEQFF
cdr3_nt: TGTGCCAGCACGGGTAGCGGGGGCGGTGAGCAGTTCTTC

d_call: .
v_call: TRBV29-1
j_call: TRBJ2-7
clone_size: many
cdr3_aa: CSVEATHSYEQYF
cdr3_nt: TGCAGCGTTGAAGCGACTCACTCCTACGAGCAGTACTTC

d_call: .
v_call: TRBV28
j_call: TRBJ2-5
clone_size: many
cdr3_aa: CASSLAREETQYF
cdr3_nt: TGTGCCAGCAGTTTGGCCAGGGAAGAGACCCAGTACTTC

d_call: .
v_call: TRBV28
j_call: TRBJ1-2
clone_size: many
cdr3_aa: CASSFQGYGYTF
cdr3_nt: TGTGCCAGCAGTTTTCAGGGCTATGGCTACACCTTC

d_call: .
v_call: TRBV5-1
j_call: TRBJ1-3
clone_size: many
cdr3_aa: CASSLDNWGIGNTIYF
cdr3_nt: TGCGCCAGCAGCTTGGACAATTGGGGCATTGGAAACACCATATATTTT

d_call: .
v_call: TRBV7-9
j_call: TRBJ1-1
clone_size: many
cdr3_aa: CASRSSAATEAFF
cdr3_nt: TGTGCCAGCAGGTCTTCGGCGGCGACTGAAGCTTTCTTT

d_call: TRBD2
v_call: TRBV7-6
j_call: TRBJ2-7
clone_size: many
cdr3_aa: CASSWGTSGGVTYEQYF
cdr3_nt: TGTGCCAGCAGCTGGGGGACTAGCGGGGGAGTCACCTACGAGCAGTACTTC

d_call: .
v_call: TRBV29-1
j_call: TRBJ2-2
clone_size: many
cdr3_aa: CSVQRGVSTGELFF
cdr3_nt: TGCAGCGTTCAGAGGGGGGTCTCCACCGGGGAGCTGTTTTTT

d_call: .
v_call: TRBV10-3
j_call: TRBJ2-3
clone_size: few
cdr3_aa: CAISEFEEDTQYF
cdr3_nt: TGTGCCATCAGTGAGTTCGAGGAGGATACGCAGTATTTT

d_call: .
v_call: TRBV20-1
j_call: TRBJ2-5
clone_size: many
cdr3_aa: CSATNLQETQYF
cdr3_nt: TGCAGTGCTACGAATCTCCAAGAGACCCAGTACTTC

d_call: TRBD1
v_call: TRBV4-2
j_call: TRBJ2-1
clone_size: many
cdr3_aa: CASSHATGGAVNEQFF
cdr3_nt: TGTGCCAGCAGCCACGCGACAGGGGGCGCAGTCAATGAGCAGTTCTTC

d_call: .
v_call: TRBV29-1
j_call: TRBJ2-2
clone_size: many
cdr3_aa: CSVGWLAGELFF
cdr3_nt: TGCAGCGTTGGGTGGTTGGCCGGGGAGCTGTTTTTT

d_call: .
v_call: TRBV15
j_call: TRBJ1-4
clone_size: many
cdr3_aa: CATSLFFSETTNEKLFF
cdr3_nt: TGTGCCACCAGTCTCTTTTTTTCAGAGACAACTAATGAAAAACTGTTTTTT

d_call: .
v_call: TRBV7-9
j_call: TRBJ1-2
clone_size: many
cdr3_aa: CASSSTLVYGYTF
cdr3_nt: TGTGCCAGCAGCTCGACACTGGTCTATGGCTACACCTTC

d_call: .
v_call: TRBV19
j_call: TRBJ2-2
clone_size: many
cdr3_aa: CASSIERSGELFF
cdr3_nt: TGTGCCAGTAGTATTGAGAGGTCCGGGGAGCTGTTTTTT

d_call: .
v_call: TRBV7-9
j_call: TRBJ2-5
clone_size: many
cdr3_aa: CASSLMYGTVEETQYF
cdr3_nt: TGTGCCAGCAGCTTAATGTACGGGACGGTGGAAGAGACCCAGTACTTC

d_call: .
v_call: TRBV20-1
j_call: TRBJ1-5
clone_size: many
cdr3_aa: CSAGLPRGVSNQPQHF
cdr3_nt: TGCAGTGCGGGTTTACCCCGAGGGGTTAGCAATCAGCCCCAGCATTTT

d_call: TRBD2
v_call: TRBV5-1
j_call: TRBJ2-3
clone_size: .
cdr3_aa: CASSLGATSGGPDTQYF
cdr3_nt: TGCGCCAGCAGCTTGGGCGCGACTAGCGGGGGACCAGATACGCAGTATTTT

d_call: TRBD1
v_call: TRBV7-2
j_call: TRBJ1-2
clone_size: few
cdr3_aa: CASSLGGQGATAGYTF
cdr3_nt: TGTGCCAGCAGCTTAGGGGGGCAGGGGGCAACGGCTGGCTACACCTTC

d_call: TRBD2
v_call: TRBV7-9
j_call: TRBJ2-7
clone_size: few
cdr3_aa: CASSLGLAGIYYEQYF
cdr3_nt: TGTGCCAGCAGCCTCGGACTAGCGGGGATTTACTACGAGCAGTACTTC

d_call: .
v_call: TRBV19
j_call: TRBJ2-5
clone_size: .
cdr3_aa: CASSIQLYQETQYF
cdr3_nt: TGTGCCAGTAGTATACAGCTGTACCAAGAGACCCAGTACTTC

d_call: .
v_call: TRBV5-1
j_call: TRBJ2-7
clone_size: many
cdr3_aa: CASSPTGYEQYF
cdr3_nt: TGCGCCAGCAGCCCGACAGGCTACGAGCAGTACTTC

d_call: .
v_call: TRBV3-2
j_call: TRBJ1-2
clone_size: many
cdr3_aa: CAFHLGGGYNYGYTF
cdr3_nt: TGTGCCTTCCACCTAGGCGGGGGTTACAACTATGGCTACACCTTC

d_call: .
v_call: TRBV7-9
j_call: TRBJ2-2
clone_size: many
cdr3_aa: CASSGRGLPPNTGELFF
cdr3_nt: TGTGCCAGCAGCGGACGGGGACTCCCCCCGAACACCGGGGAGCTGTTTTTT

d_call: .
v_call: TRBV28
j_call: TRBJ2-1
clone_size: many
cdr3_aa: CASSLLAGTSYNEQFF
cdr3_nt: TGTGCCAGCAGTTTACTGGCAGGGACATCCTACAATGAGCAGTTCTTC

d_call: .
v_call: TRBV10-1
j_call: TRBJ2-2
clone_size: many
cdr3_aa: CASRLPPVLHNTGELFF
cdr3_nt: TGCGCCAGCAGACTACCCCCAGTTCTCCATAACACCGGGGAGCTGTTTTTT

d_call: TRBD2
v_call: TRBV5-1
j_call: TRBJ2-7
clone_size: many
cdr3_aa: CASSGTSGGLYEQYF
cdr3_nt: TGCGCCAGCAGCGGGACTAGCGGGGGTCTGTACGAGCAGTACTTC

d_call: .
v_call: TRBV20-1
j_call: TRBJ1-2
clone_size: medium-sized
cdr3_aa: CSARDSAGYYFGYTF
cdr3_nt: TGCAGTGCTAGAGATTCGGCAGGGTACTATTTTGGCTACACCTTC

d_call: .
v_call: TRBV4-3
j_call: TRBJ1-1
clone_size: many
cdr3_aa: CASSRITGHTEAFF
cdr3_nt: TGCGCCAGCAGCCGGATTACAGGGCACACTGAAGCTTTCTTT

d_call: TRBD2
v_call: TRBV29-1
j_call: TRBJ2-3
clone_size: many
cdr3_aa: CSVEVERGTDTQYF
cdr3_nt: TGCAGCGTTGAAGTGGAGCGGGGGACAGATACGCAGTATTTT

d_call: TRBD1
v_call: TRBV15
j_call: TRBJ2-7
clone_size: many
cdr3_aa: CATSRDGAGTGVDEQYF
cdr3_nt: TGTGCCACCAGCAGAGATGGGGCCGGGACAGGGGTGGACGAGCAGTACTTC

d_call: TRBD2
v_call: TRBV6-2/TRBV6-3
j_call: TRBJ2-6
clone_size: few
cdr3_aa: CASERGLSGANVLTF
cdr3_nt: TGTGCGTCGGAGCGGGGTCTCTCTGGGGCCAACGTCCTGACTTTC